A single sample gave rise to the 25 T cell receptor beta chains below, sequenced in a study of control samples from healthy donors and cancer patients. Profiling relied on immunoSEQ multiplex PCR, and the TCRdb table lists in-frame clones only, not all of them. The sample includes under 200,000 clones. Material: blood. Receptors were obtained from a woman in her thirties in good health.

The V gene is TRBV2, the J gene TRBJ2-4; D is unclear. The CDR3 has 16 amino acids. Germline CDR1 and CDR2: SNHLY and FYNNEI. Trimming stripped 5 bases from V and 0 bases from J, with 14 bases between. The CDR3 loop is CASSTPTGLAKNIQYF. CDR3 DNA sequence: TGTGCCAGCAGTACACCGACGGGCTTAGCCAAAAACATTCAGTACTTC.

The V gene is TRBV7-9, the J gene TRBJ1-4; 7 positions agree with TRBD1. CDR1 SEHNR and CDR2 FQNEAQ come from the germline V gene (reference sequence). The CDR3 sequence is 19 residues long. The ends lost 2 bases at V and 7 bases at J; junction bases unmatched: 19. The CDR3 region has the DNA TGTGCCAGCAGCTTAAGGGTTTACCGGGACCGGGACAGAGGTGAAAAACTGTTTTTT. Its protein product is CASSLRVYRDRDRGEKLFF.

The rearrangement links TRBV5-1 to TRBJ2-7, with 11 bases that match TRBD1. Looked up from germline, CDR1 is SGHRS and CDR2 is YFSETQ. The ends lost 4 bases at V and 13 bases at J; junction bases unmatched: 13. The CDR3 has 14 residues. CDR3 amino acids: CASSGSSGGQGAYF. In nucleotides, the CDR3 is TGCGCCAGCAGCGGATCATCGGGTGGACAGGGGGCCTACTTC. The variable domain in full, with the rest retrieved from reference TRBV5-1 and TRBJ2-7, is KAGVTQTPRYLIKTRGQQVTLSCSPISGHRSVSWYQQTPGQGLQFLFEYFSETQRNKGNFPGRFSGRQFSNSRSEMNVSTLELGDSALYLCASSGSSGGQGAYFGPGTRLTVT.

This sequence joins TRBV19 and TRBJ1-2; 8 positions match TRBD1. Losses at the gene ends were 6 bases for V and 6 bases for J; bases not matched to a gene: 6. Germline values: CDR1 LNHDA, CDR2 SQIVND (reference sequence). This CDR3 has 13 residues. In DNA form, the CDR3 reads TGTGCCAGTAGCGACAGGGGCCAGGATGGCTACACCTTC. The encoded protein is CASSDRGQDGYTF. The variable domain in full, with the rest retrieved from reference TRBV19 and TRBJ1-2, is DGGITQSPKYLFRKEGQNVTLSCEQNLNHDAMYWYRQDPGQGLRLIYYSQIVNDFQKGDIAEGYSVSREKKESFPLTVTSAQKNPTAFYLCASSDRGQDGYTFGSGTRLTVV.

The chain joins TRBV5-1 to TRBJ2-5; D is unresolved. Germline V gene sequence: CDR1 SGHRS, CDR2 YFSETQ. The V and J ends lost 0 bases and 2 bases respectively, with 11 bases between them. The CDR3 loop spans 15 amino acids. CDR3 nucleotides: TGCGCCAGCAGCTTGGGGGTATCGAGGCAAGAGACCCAGTACTTC. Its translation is CASSLGVSRQETQYF.

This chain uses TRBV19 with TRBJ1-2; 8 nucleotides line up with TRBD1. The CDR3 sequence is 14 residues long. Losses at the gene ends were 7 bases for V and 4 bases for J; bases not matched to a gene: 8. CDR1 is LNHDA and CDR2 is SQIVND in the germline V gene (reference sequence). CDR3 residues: CASNQGARFYGYTF. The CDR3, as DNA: TGTGCCAGTAATCAGGGGGCGCGTTTCTATGGCTACACCTTC. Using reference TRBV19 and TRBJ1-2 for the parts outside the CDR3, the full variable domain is DGGITQSPKYLFRKEGQNVTLSCEQNLNHDAMYWYRQDPGQGLRLIYYSQIVNDFQKGDIAEGYSVSREKKESFPLTVTSAQKNPTAFYLCASNQGARFYGYTFGSGTRLTVV.

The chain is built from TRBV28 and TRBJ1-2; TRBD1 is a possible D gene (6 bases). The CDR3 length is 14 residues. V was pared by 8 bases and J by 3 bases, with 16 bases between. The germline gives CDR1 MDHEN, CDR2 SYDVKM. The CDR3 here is CASRIQGVDYGYTF. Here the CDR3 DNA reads TGTGCCAGCCGTATACAGGGTGTAGACTATGGCTACACCTTC.

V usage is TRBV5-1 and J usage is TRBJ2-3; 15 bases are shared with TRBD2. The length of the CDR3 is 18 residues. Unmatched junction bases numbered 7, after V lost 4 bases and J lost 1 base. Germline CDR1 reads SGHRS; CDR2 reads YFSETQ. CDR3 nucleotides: TGCGCCAGCAGCCCCGGACTAGCGGGGGGGCGGGGCACAGATACGCAGTATTTT. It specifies CASSPGLAGGRGTDTQYF.

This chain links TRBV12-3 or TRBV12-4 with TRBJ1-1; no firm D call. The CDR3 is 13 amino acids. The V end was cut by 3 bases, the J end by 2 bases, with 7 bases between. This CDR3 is CASSFPTNTEAFF. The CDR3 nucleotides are TGTGCCAGCAGTTTTCCGACTAACACTGAAGCTTTCTTT.

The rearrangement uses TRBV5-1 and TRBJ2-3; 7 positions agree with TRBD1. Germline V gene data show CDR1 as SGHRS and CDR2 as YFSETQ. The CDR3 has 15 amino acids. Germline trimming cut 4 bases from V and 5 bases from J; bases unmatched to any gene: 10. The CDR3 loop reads CASSPNTGVKDTQYF. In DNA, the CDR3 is TGCGCCAGCAGCCCCAATACAGGGGTCAAAGATACGCAGTATTTT.

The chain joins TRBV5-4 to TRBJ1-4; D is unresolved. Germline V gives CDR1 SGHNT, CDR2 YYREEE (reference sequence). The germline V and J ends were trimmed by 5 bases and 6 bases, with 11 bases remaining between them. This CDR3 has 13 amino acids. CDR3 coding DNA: TGTGCCAGCAGTCTGACCGGAGATGAAAAACTGTTTTTT. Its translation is CASSLTGDEKLFF. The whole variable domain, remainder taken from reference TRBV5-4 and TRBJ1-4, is ETGVTQSPTHLIKTRGQQVTLRCSSQSGHNTVSWYQQALGQGPQFIFQYYREEENGRGNFPPRFSGLQFPNYSSELNVNALELDDSALYLCASSLTGDEKLFFGSGTQLSVL.

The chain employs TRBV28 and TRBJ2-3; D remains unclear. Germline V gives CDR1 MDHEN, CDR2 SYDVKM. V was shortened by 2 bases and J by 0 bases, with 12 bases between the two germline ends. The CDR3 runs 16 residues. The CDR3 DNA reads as TGTGCCAGCAGTTTAATCGGAACCTCTAGCACAGATACGCAGTATTTT. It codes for CASSLIGTSSTDTQYF.

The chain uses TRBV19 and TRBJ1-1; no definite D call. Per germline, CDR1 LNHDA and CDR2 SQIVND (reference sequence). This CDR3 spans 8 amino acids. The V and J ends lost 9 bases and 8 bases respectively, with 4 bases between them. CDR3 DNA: TGTGCCAGAGGGGAAGCTTTCTTT. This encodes CARGEAFF.

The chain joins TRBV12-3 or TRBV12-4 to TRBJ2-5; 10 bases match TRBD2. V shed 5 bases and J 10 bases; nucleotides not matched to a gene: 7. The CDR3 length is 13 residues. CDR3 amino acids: CASSELAGINQYF. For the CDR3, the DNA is TGTGCCAGCAGTGAACTAGCGGGGATTAACCAGTACTTC.

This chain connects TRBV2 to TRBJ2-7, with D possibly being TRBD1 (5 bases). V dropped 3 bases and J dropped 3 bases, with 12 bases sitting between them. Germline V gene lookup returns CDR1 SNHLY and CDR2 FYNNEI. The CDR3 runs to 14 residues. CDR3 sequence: CASSDVGALYEQYF. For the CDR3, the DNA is TGTGCCAGCAGTGATGTAGGGGCCCTCTACGAGCAGTACTTC.

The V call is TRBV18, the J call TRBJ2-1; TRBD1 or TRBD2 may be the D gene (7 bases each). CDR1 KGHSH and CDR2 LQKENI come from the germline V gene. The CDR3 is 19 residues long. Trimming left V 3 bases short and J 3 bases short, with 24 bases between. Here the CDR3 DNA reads TGTGCCAGCTCACCGAACAGCCCCCCCAGGGGGGGGTTCTACAATGAGCAGTTCTTC. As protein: CASSPNSPPRGGFYNEQFF.

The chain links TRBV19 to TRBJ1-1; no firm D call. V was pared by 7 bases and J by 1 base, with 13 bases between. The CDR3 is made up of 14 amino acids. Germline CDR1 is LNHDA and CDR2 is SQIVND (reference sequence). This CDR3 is CASTEGAGNTEAFF. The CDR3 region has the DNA TGTGCCAGTACGGAGGGCGCGGGGAACACTGAAGCTTTCTTT. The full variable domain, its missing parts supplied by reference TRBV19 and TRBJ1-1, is DGGITQSPKYLFRKEGQNVTLSCEQNLNHDAMYWYRQDPGQGLRLIYYSQIVNDFQKGDIAEGYSVSREKKESFPLTVTSAQKNPTAFYLCASTEGAGNTEAFFGQGTRLTVV.

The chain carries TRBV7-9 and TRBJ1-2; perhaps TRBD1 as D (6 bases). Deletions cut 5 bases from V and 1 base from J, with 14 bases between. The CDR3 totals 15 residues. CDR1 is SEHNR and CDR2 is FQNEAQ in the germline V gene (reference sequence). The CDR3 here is CASSGRDTLNYGYTF. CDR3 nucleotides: TGTGCCAGCAGCGGCCGGGACACCCTTAACTATGGCTACACCTTC. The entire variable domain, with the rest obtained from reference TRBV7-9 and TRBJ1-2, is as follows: DTGVSQNPRHKITKRGQNVTFRCDPISEHNRLYWYRQTLGQGPEFLTYFQNEAQLEKSRLLSDRFSAERPKGSFSTLEIQRTEQGDSAMYLCASSGRDTLNYGYTFGSGTRLTVV.

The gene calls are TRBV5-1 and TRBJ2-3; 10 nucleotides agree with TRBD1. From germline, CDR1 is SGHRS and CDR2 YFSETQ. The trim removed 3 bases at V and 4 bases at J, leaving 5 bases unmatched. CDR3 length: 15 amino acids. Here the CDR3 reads CASSSPGQGSDTQYF. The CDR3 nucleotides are TGCGCCAGCAGCTCTCCGGGACAGGGGTCAGATACGCAGTATTTT.

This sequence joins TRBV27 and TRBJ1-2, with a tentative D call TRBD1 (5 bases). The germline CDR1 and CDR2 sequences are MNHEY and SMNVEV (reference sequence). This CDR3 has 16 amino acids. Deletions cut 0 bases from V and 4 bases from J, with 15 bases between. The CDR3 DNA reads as TGTGCCAGCAGTTTATCGGGGACGGGGGTGGGCTATGGCTACACCTTC. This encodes CASSLSGTGVGYGYTF.

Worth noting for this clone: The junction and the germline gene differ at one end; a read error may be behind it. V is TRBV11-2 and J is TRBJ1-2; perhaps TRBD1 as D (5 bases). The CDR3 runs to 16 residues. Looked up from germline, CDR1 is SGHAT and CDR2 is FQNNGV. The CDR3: CASSLEGDSRVTRVHF. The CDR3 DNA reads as TGTGCCAGCAGCTTAGAGGGGGATAGTAGGGTCACCCGGGTCCACTTC.

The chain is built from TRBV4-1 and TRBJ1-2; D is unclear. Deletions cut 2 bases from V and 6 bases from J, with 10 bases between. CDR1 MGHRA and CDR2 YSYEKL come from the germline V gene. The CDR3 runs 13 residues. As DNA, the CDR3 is TGCGCCAGCAGCCAATTCATAAGTGATGGCTACACCTTC. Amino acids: CASSQFISDGYTF.

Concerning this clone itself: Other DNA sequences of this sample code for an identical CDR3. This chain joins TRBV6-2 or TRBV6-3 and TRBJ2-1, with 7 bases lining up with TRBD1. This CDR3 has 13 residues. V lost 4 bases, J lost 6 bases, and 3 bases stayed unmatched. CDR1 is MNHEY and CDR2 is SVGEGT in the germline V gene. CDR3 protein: CASSFSGGNEQFF. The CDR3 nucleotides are TGTGCCAGCAGTTTTTCAGGGGGCAATGAGCAGTTCTTC.

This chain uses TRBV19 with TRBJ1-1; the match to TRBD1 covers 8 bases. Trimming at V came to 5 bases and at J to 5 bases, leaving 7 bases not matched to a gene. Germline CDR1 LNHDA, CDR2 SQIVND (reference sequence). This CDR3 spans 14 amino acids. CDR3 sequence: CASSPGGITTEAFF. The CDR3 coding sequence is TGTGCCAGTAGTCCAGGGGGCATTACGACTGAAGCTTTCTTT.

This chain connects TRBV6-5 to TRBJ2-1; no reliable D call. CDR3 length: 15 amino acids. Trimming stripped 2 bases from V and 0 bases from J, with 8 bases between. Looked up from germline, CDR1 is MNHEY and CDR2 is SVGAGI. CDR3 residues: CASSYTASSYNEQFF. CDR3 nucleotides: TGTGCCAGCAGTTACACGGCTAGCTCCTACAATGAGCAGTTCTTC.